The present TCR beta chain was sequenced within a study of breast tumors, draining lymph nodes, adjacent tissues. Regarding the study as a whole: Tumor and nontumor repertoires were significantly more similar in luminal-like than in basal-like breast cancer.

This CDR3 has 14 residues. Germline V lookup: CDR1 MNHNS, CDR2 SASEGT. V was clipped by 4 bases and J by 6 bases, with 15 bases between them. Using its own MiXCR run on the multiplex PCR reads, TCRdb lists one record per CDR3 protein. The table has over 150,000 distinct CDR3 sequences, 33% seen once; the top ten hold about 4.5%. Axillary draining lymph nodes of breast cancer patients supplied the node samples. This clonotype was counted many times. Its specificity is unknown. Input material: axillary lymph node tissue. The sequence derives from a female donor with breast cancer. Some clones in this sample may be carry-over from other donors' samples. The chain uses TRBV6-1 and TRBJ1-1, with TRBD1 as a possible D gene (5 bases). The CDR3 nucleotides read TGTGCCAGCAGTGTGAGAGGGTTGGGGGCTGAAGCTTTCTTT. It specifies CASSVRGLGAEAFF.